This TCR beta chain was recorded in a study of shared clonotypes between healthy human individuals. About this clone: The antigen is undetermined.

The CDR3 extends over 17 amino acids. V gave up 2 bases and J gave up 0 bases; unmatched junction bases: 9. The germline CDR1 and CDR2 sequences are SGHTA and FQGNSA. A deep-level run was used for the assay. Assay used: immunoSEQ multiplex PCR; TCRdb lists only in-frame clones, some missing. The sample shows some 2.3 million clones, 93% of them seen only once. Broader study findings: Memory subsets had estimated richness that was generally smaller than that of naive subsets.

This chain links TRBV7-2 with TRBJ1-1, with 7 bases matching TRBD1. The sample taken for sequencing was naive CD4+ T cells from PBMCs. Subset: CD45RA+ positively selected. The clonotype comes from a man aged 18 to 29 in good health. Some clones in this sample may be carry-over from other donors' samples. The CDR3 protein is CASSLPQGLIMNTEAFF. The CDR3 region has the DNA TGTGCCAGCAGCTTACCACAGGGGCTGATAATGAACACTGAAGCTTTCTTT.